This paragraph covers one TCR beta chain sequence. The data stem from a study of technical replicates of blood from a few donors. Using immunoSEQ multiplex PCR, the repertoire was profiled, and TCRdb retains in-frame clones only, with some absent. The data contain 70,000 to 85,000 clones, approximately 97% of them singletons. The source is a human donor in good health. Sequenced input: T cells isolated from PBMCs.

The CDR3 DNA reads as TGCGCCAGCAGCCTAGGCGGGAGTTATGAAAAACTGTTTTTT. Amino acid sequence: CASSLGGSYEKLFF. The chain couples TRBV5-1 to TRBJ1-4; D remains unclear. V lost 4 bases and J lost 6, with 13 bases in between. CDR3 length equals 14 residues. Germline CDR1 and CDR2: SGHRS and YFSETQ.